What follows are 30 T cell receptor beta chains derived from one specimen sequenced in a study of blood T cell repertoires in COVID-19. The protocol was immunoSEQ multiplex PCR, while the TCRdb copy is restricted to in-frame clones and leaves out a portion. The sample has 93,000 or so clones, approximately 84% seen once; the top ten hold 9.5% to 15%. Specimen: peripheral blood. Receptor source: a human donor in a cohort sampled during active COVID-19.

The gene calls are TRBV5-1 and TRBJ1-5, with 7 bases that match TRBD1. The CDR3 contains 15 residues. Germline V gene data show CDR1 as SGHRS and CDR2 as YFSETQ. After removal of 1 base from V and 4 bases from J, the junction contained 5 bases not matched to a gene. CDR3 sequence reads: CASSLTGTENQPQHF. CDR3 sequence (DNA): TGCGCCAGCAGCTTGACCGGGACAGAAAATCAGCCCCAGCATTTT.

The V and J genes are TRBV19 and TRBJ1-2; D uncertain. This CDR3 comprises 14 residues. Germline lookup yields CDR1 LNHDA and CDR2 SQIVND (reference sequence). Trimming took 1 base from V and 5 from J, leaving 11 bases between them. CDR3 DNA sequence: TGTGCCAGTAGTATAGCCCTTGCGGAATATGGCTACACCTTC. Amino acids: CASSIALAEYGYTF.

The chain joins TRBV9 to TRBJ1-1, with 12 nucleotides matching TRBD1. This CDR3 has 17 residues. The J segment lost 6 bases and the V segment lost 2 bases, leaving 11 bases of the junction unmatched. The germline CDR1 and CDR2 sequences are SGDLS and YYNGEE. The CDR3 spells CASSVGTGGVTMAEAFF. CDR3 nucleotide sequence: TGTGCCAGCAGCGTGGGGACAGGGGGCGTGACGATGGCTGAAGCTTTCTTT.

This clone appeared a few times. The rearrangement links TRBV7-2 to TRBJ2-7; TRBD2 agrees at 8 bases. This CDR3 spans 14 amino acids. V dropped 4 bases and J dropped 4; count of bases not matched to a gene: 6. Germline CDR1 is SGHTA and CDR2 is FQGNSA. CDR3: CASSSQGLVYEQYF. In nucleotides, the CDR3 is TGTGCCAGCAGCTCCCAGGGACTAGTTTACGAGCAGTACTTC.

The chain joins TRBV5-4 to TRBJ2-1; possibly TRBD2 for D (5 bases). Trimming left V 4 bases short and J 3 bases short, with 8 bases between. CDR3 size: 13 residues. The germline V gene has CDR1 SGHNT and CDR2 YYREEE (reference sequence). CDR3 coding DNA: TGTGCCAGCAGCCCCACTAGCTACAATGAGCAGTTCTTC. Translated: CASSPTSYNEQFF.

The V and J genes are TRBV4-2 and TRBJ1-2; perhaps TRBD1 as D (5 bases). Germline assignment: CDR1 LGHNA and CDR2 YNFKEQ. The CDR3 covers 14 residues. The V and J ends lost 1 base and 5 bases respectively, with 11 bases between them. CDR3 coding DNA: TGTGCCAGCAGCCAAGGTCGACAGCCGTATGGCTACACCTTC. This gives the protein CASSQGRQPYGYTF.

The rearrangement uses TRBV6-2 or TRBV6-3 and TRBJ1-1; D uncertain. In germline, CDR1 is MNHEY, CDR2 SVGEGT. This CDR3 region has 15 residues. V was pared by 6 bases and J by 3 bases, with 17 bases between. CDR3 sequence reads: CASSDIGRSDTEAFF. CDR3 in DNA: TGTGCCAGCAGCGATATAGGGAGGTCGGACACTGAAGCTTTCTTT.

The rearrangement uses TRBV9 and TRBJ1-6; the match to TRBD1 covers 9 bases. CDR1 is SGDLS, CDR2 YYNGEE, per germline. This CDR3 region has 16 residues. Trimming took 3 bases from V and 10 from J; bases not matched to a gene: 11. DNA for the CDR3: TGTGCCAGCAGCGCCCTCGTCGGGACAGGGAAGTCACCCCTCCACTTT. It specifies CASSALVGTGKSPLHF.

About this clone: One junction end does not reproduce the germline sequence, and a read error may be involved. J is TRBJ1-2 and V is TRBV7-2; 8 positions match TRBD1. Germline V CDR1 and CDR2: SGHTA, FQGNSA. The CDR3 contains 11 residues. The CDR3 DNA reads as TGTGCCAGCAGCCCATTGACAGGGGCCTTCTTC. Protein sequence: CASSPLTGAFF.

The chain combines TRBV5-1 with TRBJ1-1; D uncertain. The V end lost 4 bases, the J end lost 1 base, and 14 bases lay between the germline ends. From germline, CDR1 is SGHRS and CDR2 YFSETQ. The CDR3 totals 15 residues. CDR3 sequence (DNA): TGCGCCAGCAGCCCACTACAAACCCCGAACACTGAAGCTTTCTTT. It codes for CASSPLQTPNTEAFF.

CDR3 in DNA: TGTGCCAGCAGTTCGACTAGCGTCCAGCAGTTCTTC. Amino acid sequence: CASSSTSVQQFF. The chain joins TRBV12-3 or TRBV12-4 to TRBJ2-1; 8 nucleotides line up with TRBD2. The CDR3 covers 12 residues. Germline trimming cut 4 bases from V and 11 bases from J; bases unmatched to any gene: 4.

V gene TRBV30 combines with J gene TRBJ2-7, with 13 bases fitting TRBD2. The CDR3 extends over 14 amino acids. CDR1 and CDR2 (germline): GTSNPN, SVGIG (reference sequence). V lost 5 bases and J lost 4; bases outside the gene matches: 5. The CDR3 DNA reads as TGTGCCTGGGTGACTAGCGGGGGGTCTTACGAGCAGTACTTC. The encoded protein is CAWVTSGGSYEQYF.

The gene calls are TRBV2 and TRBJ1-2; tentatively, D is TRBD1 (6 bases). The V and J ends lost 6 bases and 0 bases respectively, with 14 bases between them. This CDR3 region has 15 residues. The germline gives CDR1 SNHLY, CDR2 FYNNEI. In DNA, the CDR3 is TGTGCCAGCAGAGGGGGTAGGCGAGCTAACTATGGCTACACCTTC. As protein: CASRGGRRANYGYTF.

The rearrangement links TRBV6-1 to TRBJ1-5; no clear D gene. From germline, CDR1 is MNHNS and CDR2 SASEGT. The CDR3 contains 11 residues. Trimming took off 3 bases at V and 11 bases at J, with 8 bases between the two ends. The CDR3 spells CASSEVGAQHF. The CDR3 coding sequence is TGTGCCAGCAGTGAGGTCGGGGCCCAGCATTTT.

The chain combines TRBV24-1 with TRBJ2-3; tentatively, D is TRBD2 (7 bases). This CDR3 contains 18 residues. V was clipped by 0 bases and J by 2 bases, with 17 bases between them. Germline values: CDR1 KGHDR, CDR2 SFDVKD. CDR3 loop: CATSDLRPSRGPTDTQYF. CDR3 coding DNA: TGTGCCACCAGTGATTTGCGGCCTTCGCGGGGGCCCACAGATACGCAGTATTTT.

Points on this clone: Within the sample, other DNA sequences also encode this same CDR3. The chain is built from TRBV3-1 (or the pseudogene TRBV3-2) and TRBJ2-3; D may be TRBD2 (5 bases). Germline lookup yields CDR1 LGHDT and CDR2 YNNKEL (reference sequence). The CDR3 sequence is 15 residues long. The germline V and J ends were trimmed by 2 bases and 1 base, with 10 bases remaining between them. The CDR3 DNA reads as TGTGCCAGCAGCCAACGGGCGGGCCGCACAGATACGCAGTATTTT. Translating gives CASSQRAGRTDTQYF.

The CDR3 is CASSPTAPYGYTF. For the CDR3, the DNA is TGTGCCAGCAGCCCGACAGCCCCCTATGGCTACACCTTC. V gene TRBV11-2 combines with J gene TRBJ1-2; D is perhaps TRBD1 (5 bases). The germline V and J ends were trimmed by 5 bases and 4 bases, with 11 bases remaining between them. The germline gives CDR1 SGHAT, CDR2 FQNNGV. There are 13 residues in the CDR3.

The count of this clone is one. The rearrangement joins TRBV5-1 to TRBJ1-1; no reliable D call. Trimming pared 6 bases from V and 1 base from J, leaving 10 bases between. CDR3 size: 13 residues. CDR1 and CDR2 from the germline V gene are SGHRS and YFSETQ. The CDR3 is CASTPAGNTEAFF. DNA of the CDR3: TGCGCCAGCACCCCTGCAGGGAACACTGAAGCTTTCTTT.

V is TRBV4-1 and J is TRBJ1-3, with a weak D call TRBD1 (6 bases). CDR1 and CDR2 (germline): MGHRA, YSYEKL. The V end lost 0 bases, the J end lost 7 bases, and 22 bases lay between the germline ends. This CDR3 has 18 residues. CDR3 residues: CASSQDLVGGGGKNTIYF. CDR3 nucleotides: TGCGCCAGCAGCCAAGACCTTGTAGGGGGGGGTGGGAAGAACACCATATATTTT.

This sequence joins TRBV19 and TRBJ1-6; no firm D call. This CDR3 spans 14 amino acids. V lost 10 bases, J lost 0 bases, and 10 bases lay in between. Germline V gene lookup returns CDR1 LNHDA and CDR2 SQIVND (reference sequence). Here the CDR3 DNA reads TGTGCCACGAGATTCAACTCCTATAATTCACCCCTCCACTTT. It translates to CATRFNSYNSPLHF.

The J gene is TRBJ1-3, the V gene TRBV19; D unresolved. Trimming took off 2 bases at V and 2 bases at J, with 10 bases between the two ends. Per germline, CDR1 LNHDA and CDR2 SQIVND (reference sequence). CDR3 size: 15 residues. The CDR3: CASSISRQAGNTIYF. CDR3 coding DNA: TGTGCCAGTAGTATAAGCCGGCAGGCTGGAAACACCATATATTTT.

The J gene is TRBJ1-4, the V gene TRBV7-9; 10 bases agree with TRBD1. CDR1 is SEHNR and CDR2 is FQNEAQ in the germline V gene (reference sequence). J lost 10 bases, V lost 4 bases, and 6 bases had no gene match. The CDR3 is 14 residues long. The CDR3 here is CASSSGTGEAKLFF. CDR3 nucleotides: TGTGCCAGCAGCTCCGGGACAGGGGAGGCAAAACTGTTTTTT.

This clone was picked up a small number of times. This chain uses TRBV6-4 with TRBJ1-2; D gene unclear. The germline CDR1 and CDR2 sequences are MRHNA and SNTAGT. Deletions cut 4 bases from V and 6 bases from J, with 9 bases between. CDR3 length: 12 amino acids. The CDR3 loop reads CASSGPGNGYTF. Here the CDR3 DNA reads TGTGCCAGCAGTGGCCCCGGGAATGGCTACACCTTC.

This clone has only a few counts. The J gene is TRBJ2-7, the V gene TRBV19, with TRBD1 identical over 8 bases. J lost 0 bases, V lost 5 bases, and 12 bases had no gene match. The CDR3 extends over 17 amino acids. The germline V gene encodes CDR1 LNHDA and CDR2 SQIVND (reference sequence). CDR3 sequence (DNA): TGTGCCAGTAGTCCCGGCTGGGGACAGGATAGCTCCTACGAGCAGTACTTC. Translated: CASSPGWGQDSSYEQYF.

The gene calls are TRBV6-6 and TRBJ1-2; TRBD1 agrees at 7 bases. J lost 3 bases, V lost 7 bases, and 11 bases had no gene match. Germline V lookup: CDR1 MNHNY, CDR2 SVGAGI (reference sequence). The CDR3 is 15 amino acids. DNA for the CDR3: TGTGCCAGCACCCTCAGGGGGGCAGGCCACTATGGCTACACCTTC. Amino acids: CASTLRGAGHYGYTF.

This chain joins TRBV5-4 and TRBJ2-5; 11 bases are a match to TRBD2. CDR3 length equals 18 residues. Germline CDR1 SGHNT, CDR2 YYREEE (reference sequence). V lost 4 bases to trimming and J lost 4 bases; unmatched junction nucleotides: 15. CDR3 amino acids: CASSPNSGGARGAETQYF. DNA for the CDR3: TGTGCCAGCAGCCCTAATAGCGGGGGGGCCAGGGGAGCAGAGACCCAGTACTTC.

The chain uses TRBV30 and TRBJ2-3, with TRBD2 identical over 11 bases. This CDR3 is 16 amino acids long. Germline-derived CDR1 and CDR2 are GTSNPN and SVGIG (reference sequence). V lost 0 bases to trimming and J lost 5 bases; unmatched junction nucleotides: 7. The CDR3 spells CAWSVRGLAERDTQYF. Written as DNA, the CDR3 is TGTGCCTGGAGTGTACGGGGACTAGCGGAGAGAGATACGCAGTATTTT. The entire variable domain, with the rest obtained from reference TRBV30 and TRBJ2-3, is as follows: SQTIHQWPATLVQPVGSPLSLECTVEGTSNPNLYWYRQAAGRGLQLLFYSVGIGQISSEVPQNLSASRPQDRQFILSSKKLLLSDSGFYLCAWSVRGLAERDTQYFGPGTRLTVL.

This clone appeared once. The V and J genes are TRBV15 and TRBJ1-5; D is unclear. The V end was cut by 3 bases, the J end by 1 base, with 19 bases between. CDR1 is LNHNV and CDR2 is YYDKDF in the germline V gene (reference sequence). The CDR3 is made up of 18 amino acids. The CDR3 loop reads CATSSAAGSPGSNQPQHF. The CDR3, as DNA: TGTGCCACCAGCAGTGCCGCGGGGTCGCCGGGGAGCAATCAGCCCCAGCATTTT.

The V and J genes are TRBV6-5 and TRBJ2-1, with 7 bases that match TRBD1. The CDR3 has 14 residues. With V trimmed by 5 bases and J by 8 bases, 9 bases remained unmatched. CDR1 MNHEY and CDR2 SVGAGI come from the germline V gene. This chain's CDR3 is CASSQNRGWDEQFF. Here the CDR3 DNA reads TGTGCCAGCAGTCAAAACAGGGGCTGGGATGAGCAGTTCTTC.

The gene calls are TRBV6-5 and TRBJ2-1; 8 nucleotides align to TRBD2. The germline gives CDR1 MNHEY, CDR2 SVGAGI. With 0 bases clipped from V and 9 bases from J, the junction kept 4 bases outside the gene matches. This CDR3 is 14 amino acids long. CDR3 amino acids: CASSYSRTSFEQFF. The CDR3 DNA reads as TGTGCCAGCAGTTACTCGAGGACTAGCTTTGAGCAGTTCTTC.